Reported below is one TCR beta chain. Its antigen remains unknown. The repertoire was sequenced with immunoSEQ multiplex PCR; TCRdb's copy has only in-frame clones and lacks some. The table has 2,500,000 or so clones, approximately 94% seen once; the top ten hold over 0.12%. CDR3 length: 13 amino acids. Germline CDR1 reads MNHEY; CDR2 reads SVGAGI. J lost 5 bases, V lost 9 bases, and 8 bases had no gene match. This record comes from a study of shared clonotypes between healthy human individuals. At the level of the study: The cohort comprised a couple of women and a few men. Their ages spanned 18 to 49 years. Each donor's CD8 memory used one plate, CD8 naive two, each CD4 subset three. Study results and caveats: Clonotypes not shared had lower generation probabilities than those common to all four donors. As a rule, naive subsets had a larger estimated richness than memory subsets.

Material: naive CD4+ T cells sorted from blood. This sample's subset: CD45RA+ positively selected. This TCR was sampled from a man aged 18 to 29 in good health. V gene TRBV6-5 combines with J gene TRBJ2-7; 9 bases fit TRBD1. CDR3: CASGTGILDEQYF. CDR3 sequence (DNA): TGTGCCAGTGGGACAGGGATTTTGGACGAGCAGTACTTC.